This T cell receptor (beta chain) emerged from a study of T-cell memory formation after mild COVID-19. The V end was cut by 8 bases, the J end by 10 bases, with 14 bases between. The CDR3 contains 11 residues. In germline, CDR1 is MNHNS, CDR2 SASEGT. 5'RACE primed from the constant segment yielded TCR alpha and TCR beta cDNA libraries bearing sample barcodes and UMIs. TCRdb itself ran the 5' RACE reads through MiXCR, one entry per CDR3 protein. There are approximately 400,000 distinct CDR3 sequences in the sample; 24% occur only once, and roughly 8.7% lies in the top ten. The source is an adult woman who had mild COVID-19 (a few samples of this study predate the infection). Cell type and time point are not known. The genes are TRBV6-1 and TRBJ1-1; tentatively, D is TRBD1 (5 bases). The sequenced sample consisted of PBMCs or a T cell subset sorted from them (not recorded which). The CDR3: CASRWGPRAFF. In nucleotides, the CDR3 is TGTGCCAGCCGGTGGGGACCTAGAGCTTTCTTT.